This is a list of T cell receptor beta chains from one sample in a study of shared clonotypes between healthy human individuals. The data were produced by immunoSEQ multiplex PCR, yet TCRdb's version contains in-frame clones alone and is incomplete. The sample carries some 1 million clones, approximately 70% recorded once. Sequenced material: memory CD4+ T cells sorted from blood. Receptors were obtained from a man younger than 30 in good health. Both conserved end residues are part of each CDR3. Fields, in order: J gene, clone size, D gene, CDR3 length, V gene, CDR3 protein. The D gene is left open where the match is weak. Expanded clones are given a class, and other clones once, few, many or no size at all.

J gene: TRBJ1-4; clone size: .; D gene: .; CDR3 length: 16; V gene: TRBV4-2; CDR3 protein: CASSQDFRGTNEKLFF
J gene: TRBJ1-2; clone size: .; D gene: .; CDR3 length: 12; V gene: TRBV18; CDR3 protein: CASSPRDDGYTF
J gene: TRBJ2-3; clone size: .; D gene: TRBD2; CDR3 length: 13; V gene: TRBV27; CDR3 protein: CASSWRGGDTQYF
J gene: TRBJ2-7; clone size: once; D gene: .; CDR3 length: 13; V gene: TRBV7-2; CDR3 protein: CASSGGSRYEQYF
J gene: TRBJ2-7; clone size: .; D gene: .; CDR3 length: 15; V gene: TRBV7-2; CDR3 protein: CASSLGQVHSYEQYF
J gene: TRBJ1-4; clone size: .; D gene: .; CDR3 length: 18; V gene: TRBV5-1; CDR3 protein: CASSVGVLAGATNEKLFF
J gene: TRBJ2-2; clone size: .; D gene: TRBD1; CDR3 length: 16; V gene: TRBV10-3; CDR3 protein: CAISGGQELNTGELFF
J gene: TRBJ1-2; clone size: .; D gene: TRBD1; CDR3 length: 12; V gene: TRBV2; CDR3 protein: CASTRTGDGYTF
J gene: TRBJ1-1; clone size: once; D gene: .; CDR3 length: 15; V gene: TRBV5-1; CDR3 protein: CASSDGTTVNTEAFF
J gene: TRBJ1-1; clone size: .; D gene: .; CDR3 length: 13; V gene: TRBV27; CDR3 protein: CASSFRGTTEAFF
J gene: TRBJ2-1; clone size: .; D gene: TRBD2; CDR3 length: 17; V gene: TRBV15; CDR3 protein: CATSRDILGGSGNEQFF
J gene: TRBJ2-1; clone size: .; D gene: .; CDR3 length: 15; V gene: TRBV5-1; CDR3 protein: CASRPTGKVPNEQFF
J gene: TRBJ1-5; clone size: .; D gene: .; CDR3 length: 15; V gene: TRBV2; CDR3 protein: CASSERDNSNQPQHF
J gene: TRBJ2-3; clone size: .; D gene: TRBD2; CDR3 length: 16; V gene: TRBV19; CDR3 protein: CASSIQGSGRRGTQYF
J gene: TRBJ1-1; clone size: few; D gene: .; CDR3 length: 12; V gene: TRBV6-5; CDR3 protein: CASSSPLFEAFF
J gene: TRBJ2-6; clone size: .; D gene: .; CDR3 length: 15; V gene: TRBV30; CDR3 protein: CAWSPGFAGANVLTF
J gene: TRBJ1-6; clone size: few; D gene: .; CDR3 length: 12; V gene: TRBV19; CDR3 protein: CASSLGDSPLHF
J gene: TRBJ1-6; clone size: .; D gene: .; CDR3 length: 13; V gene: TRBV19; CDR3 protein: CASSIPGNSPLHF
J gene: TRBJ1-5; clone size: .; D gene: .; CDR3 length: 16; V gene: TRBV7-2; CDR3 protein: CASSRTGTPGNQPQHF
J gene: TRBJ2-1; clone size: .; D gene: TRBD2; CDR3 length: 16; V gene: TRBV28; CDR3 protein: CASSPLRLAGANEQFF
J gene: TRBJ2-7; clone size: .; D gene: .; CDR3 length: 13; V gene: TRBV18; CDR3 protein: CASSPPPLIEQYF
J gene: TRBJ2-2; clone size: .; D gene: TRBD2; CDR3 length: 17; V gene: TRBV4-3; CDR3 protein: CASSQGGTSGSTGELFF
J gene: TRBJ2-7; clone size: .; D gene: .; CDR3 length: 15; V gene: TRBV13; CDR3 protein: CASSLEGASEVEQYF
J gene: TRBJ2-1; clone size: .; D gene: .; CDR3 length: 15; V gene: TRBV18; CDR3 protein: CASSPPTLQGREQFF